This T cell receptor beta chain was identified in a study of human T cells and chemical hapten exposure (dated by TCRdb to the early 2020s). About the investigation overall: For sensitization, 2% DPC in acetone was applied to a roughly 2 cm by roughly 2 cm area of upper inner arm skin. Blood samples were taken from patients before sensitization (week 0) and then at 2, 6 and about 24 weeks after DPC sensitization. Blood for TCR sequencing was provided by twenty-nine alopecia patients at one to four time points (pre-sensitization, 2, 6 and 24 weeks). This study followed changes in the peripheral blood TCR repertoire in vivo during primary and secondary sensitization of alopecia patients to the hapten diphenylcyclopropenone (DPC). Weekly therapeutic DPC doses were additionally applied to the scalp of patients throughout the roughly 23-week study period. Libraries were pooled for sequencing, and variation in per-sample TCR yields was attributed mainly to small differences in library volumes within the pool. Alopecia areata with under or over 50% scalp involvement, alopecia totalis and alopecia universalis were represented in the patient cohort, which was mostly female. Patch testing on the upper back used Finn chambers containing 0.01% DPC, with scoring done after 6 days according to International Contact Dermatitis Research Group standards. What the study reported, not specific to this receptor: After repeated subsampling, changes were observed in the strength of the expansion versus patch-test correlation and in the threshold at which the correlation became significant. Because every patient had alopecia, a presumed autoimmune disease, the patients' immune response might differ from that of healthy individuals. A positive correlation was found between the number of PT1 expanded TCRs and patch test score, with significance reached at thresholds 8, 16 and 32 but not 4. DPC sensitization did not change how many TCRs were above 1 in 1000 frequency, and no evidence was found of alterations in global repertoire structure. Significantly more large CDR3 similarity clusters were formed by expanded TCRs than by pre-sensitization or healthy control sets, consistent with antigen-driven responses.

Interpreted using the paper, the time point label stands for: patch test 3, about 24 weeks after DPC sensitization. The label giving this sample's treatment or condition can be read as: therapeutic diphenylcyclopropenone sensitization with weekly scalp DPC. At each patch-test visit, blood was drawn before the patch test was applied. Eligible patients were aged 18 to 70, diagnosed with alopecia, deemed suitable for DPC therapy, and excluded if pregnant. Unfractionated whole blood was collected in Tempus Blood RNA tubes, and total RNA was extracted from that blood. Taken from the germline V gene, the CDR1 and CDR2 loops are SGHRS and YFSETQ. The CDR3 sequence holds 15 residues, the cysteine and phenylalanine included. This entry keeps only the CDR3 DNA: 45 bases, framed from base 1. Deletion took 4 bases off V and 0 bases off J, with a span of 11 bases between the germline ends. Library creation used RACE. The data were produced on a NextSeq 500. During library preparation, unique molecular identifiers were attached to individual cDNA molecules so that TCRs could be counted in a quantitative, reproducible way. For every blood RNA sample, sequencing covered both the TCR alpha and TCR beta chains. In the original analysis: A median of around 100,000 TCRs per sample was observed, with a range of roughly 23,224 to 700,000. The Decombinator software suite was used to annotate the V, J and CDR3 of the TCR reads. To make PS versus PT1 abundance plots, every sample was subsampled to the same number of TCRs (28,000). TCRs were defined as expanded if absent before sensitization and observed at least eight times at the 2-week time point. The public reads were reanalyzed by TCRdb: fastp trimming at Q25, MiXCR alignment, in-frame beta chains only. When rows share a CDR3 protein, they turn into one entry using the most common DNA and genes. The V and J calls were not made by the authors but by TCRdb's processing. The sample records about 84,000 distinct CDR3 sequences, 9.5% to 14% of which are singletons. Roughly 3.7% of the sample rests with the top ten.

This clonotype came up many times. Its antigen has not been determined. The sample holds no much larger clone one base away, and base qualities are not on file. The TCR was taken from a woman between 45 and 60 years old with alopecia areata. Some clones in this sample may be carry-over from other donors' samples. The specimen was whole blood, collected in connection with sensitization to the hapten diphenylcyclopropenone (DPC). This receptor chain uses TRBV5-1 and TRBJ2-1, with TRBD2 tentatively as D gene (5 bases match). The CDR3 amino acid sequence is: CASSTDSLSYNEQFF. In nucleotides, the sequence is TGCGCCAGCAGCACGGACTCCCTCTCCTACAATGAGCAGTTCTTC.